This T cell receptor beta chain originates from a study of blood T cells in healthy people across ages. Sample-barcoded 5' priming and a J-beta primer mix drove a second PCR of 7 to 11 cycles. Using its own MiXCR run on the 5' RACE reads, TCRdb lists one record per CDR3 protein. The table shows over 1,300,000 distinct CDR3 sequences, with 55% to 75% occurring only once. The CDR3 covers 13 residues. V shed 2 bases and J shed 11 bases, with 14 bases lying between them. CDR1 and CDR2 (germline): MGHRA, YSYEKL. The origin of this receptor is a man aged 18 to 30 in good health. The sequencing sample was made of blood. The chain has TRBV4-1 and TRBJ2-3; no definite D call. The chain's CDR3 is CASSQRNEQRQYF. For the CDR3, the DNA is TGCGCCAGCAGCCAAAGAAACGAACAGAGGCAGTATTTT.